This T cell receptor beta chain derives from a study of Ad26.COV2.S vaccination and SARS-CoV-2 variants. General study results and limits: It was found that vaccine and placebo recipients had similar non-spike TCR breadth. From the TCR breadth and depth analyses, total T cell responses may have been underestimated. Post-vaccination breadth of spike-specific CD8+ and CD4+ T cell responses was reportedly substantial. The study found higher spike-specific TCR breadth in vaccine than placebo recipients.

With regard to this clone: What it binds is not known.

Data came from immunoSEQ multiplex PCR; TCRdb stores just in-frame clones and leaves some out. The data show some 39,000 clones, with roughly 84% seen just once and less than 60% held by the top ten. The V end was cut by 4 bases, the J end by 6 bases, with 19 bases between. The CDR3 is made up of 15 amino acids. CDR1 is SGHNT and CDR2 is YYREEE in the germline V gene (reference sequence). The specimen was peripheral blood, collected after recovery from COVID-19. This chain links TRBV5-4 with TRBJ1-2, with no clear D. The clonotype comes from a human donor who had recovered from COVID-19. CDR3 nucleotides: TGTGCCAGCAGCCCCGCGGTACCCTCTATGGATGGCTACACCTTC. It encodes CASSPAVPSMDGYTF.